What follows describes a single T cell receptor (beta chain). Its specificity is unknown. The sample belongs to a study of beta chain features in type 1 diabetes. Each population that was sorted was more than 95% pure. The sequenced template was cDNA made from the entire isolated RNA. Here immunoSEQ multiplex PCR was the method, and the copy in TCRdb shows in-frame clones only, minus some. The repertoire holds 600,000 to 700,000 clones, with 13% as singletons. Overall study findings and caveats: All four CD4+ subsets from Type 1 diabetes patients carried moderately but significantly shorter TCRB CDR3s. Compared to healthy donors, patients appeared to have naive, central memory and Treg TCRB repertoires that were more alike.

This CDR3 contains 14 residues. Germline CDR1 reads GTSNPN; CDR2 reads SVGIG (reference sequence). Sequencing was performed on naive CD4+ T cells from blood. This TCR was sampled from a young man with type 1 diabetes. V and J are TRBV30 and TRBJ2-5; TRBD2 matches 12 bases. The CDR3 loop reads CATSRTSGEETQYF. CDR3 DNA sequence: TGTGCTACCTCCCGGACTAGCGGGGAGGAGACCCAGTACTTC.